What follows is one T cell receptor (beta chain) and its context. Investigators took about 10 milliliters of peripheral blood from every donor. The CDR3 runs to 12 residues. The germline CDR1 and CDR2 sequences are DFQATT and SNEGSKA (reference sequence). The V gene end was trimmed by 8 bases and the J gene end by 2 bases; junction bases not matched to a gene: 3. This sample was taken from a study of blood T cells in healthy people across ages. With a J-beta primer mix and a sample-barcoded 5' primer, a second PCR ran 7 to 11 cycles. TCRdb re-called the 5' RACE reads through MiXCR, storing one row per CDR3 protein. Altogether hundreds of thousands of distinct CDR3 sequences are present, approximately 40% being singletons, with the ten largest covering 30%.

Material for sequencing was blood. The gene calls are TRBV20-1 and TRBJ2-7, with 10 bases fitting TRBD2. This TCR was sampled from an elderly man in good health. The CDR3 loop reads CSPGTSAYEQYF. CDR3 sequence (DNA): TGCAGTCCCGGGACTAGCGCCTACGAGCAGTACTTC.